The clone carrying this T cell receptor (beta chain) was detected many times. Antigen unknown. In germline, CDR1 is SQVTM, CDR2 ANQGSEA. V lost 6 bases to trimming and J lost 6 bases; unmatched junction nucleotides: 8. The CDR3 extends over 13 amino acids. PBMCs were sourced from over 8.5 ml fresh peripheral blood. This sample was included in a study of T cells in Graves' hyperthyroidism and ophthalmopathy. Points from the study as a whole: A model of 13 V-J pairs discriminated ophthalmopathy from stable hyperthyroidism.

TCR beta CDR3 regions were amplified from RNA. The primer set for the first-round RT-PCR of the TCR CDR3 was HTBI. TCRdb re-called the multiplex PCR reads with MiXCR, one entry per CDR3 protein. The table records a few hundred thousand distinct CDR3 sequences, around 18% of them present only once. The genes are TRBV29-1 and TRBJ2-7; 10 positions match TRBD2. This clonotype was sampled from a woman in her thirties or forties with Graves' ophthalmopathy. The sequencing sample was made of blood. CDR3 nucleotide sequence: TGCAGCGTGAGGCTAGCGGGAGTTGGCGAGCAGTACTTC. It specifies CSVRLAGVGEQYF.